This TCR beta chain was sequenced in a study of blood T cell repertoires in COVID-19. Profiled with immunoSEQ multiplex PCR; TCRdb holds only in-frame clones, not every one. The sample lists roughly 250,000 clones, roughly 88% occurring once. The sequenced material came from PBMCs or T cells enriched from blood (not recorded which). The receptor comes from a woman aged 40 to 50 with acute COVID-19.

CDR3 nucleotide sequence: TGTGCCAGCAGTGAATTGTGGACAGAGGTTAATCAGCCCCAGCATTTT. Protein: CASSELWTEVNQPQHF. V gene TRBV2 combines with J gene TRBJ1-5; maybe TRBD1 (6 bases). The ends were cut back, 2 bases at V and 4 bases at J, with 15 bases in the middle. CDR1 SNHLY and CDR2 FYNNEI come from the germline V gene. The CDR3 loop spans 16 amino acids.